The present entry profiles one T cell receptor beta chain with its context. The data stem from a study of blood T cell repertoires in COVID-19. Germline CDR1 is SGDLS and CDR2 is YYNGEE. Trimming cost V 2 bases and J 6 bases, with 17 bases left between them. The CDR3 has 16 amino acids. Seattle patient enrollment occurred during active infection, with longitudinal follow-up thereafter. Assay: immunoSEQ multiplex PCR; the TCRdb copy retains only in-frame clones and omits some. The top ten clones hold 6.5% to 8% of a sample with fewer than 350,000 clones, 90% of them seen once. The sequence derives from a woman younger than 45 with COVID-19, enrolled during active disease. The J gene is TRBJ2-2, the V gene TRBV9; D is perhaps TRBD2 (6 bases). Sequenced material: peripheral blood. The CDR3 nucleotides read TGTGCCAGCAGCGTCTCGGGACTCTTAGTCGCCGGGGAGCTGTTTTTT. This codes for CASSVSGLLVAGELFF.